The T cell receptor (beta chain) described here comes from a study of siplizumab effects on memory and regulatory T cells. In the study overall: Researchers set up mixed lymphocyte reactions in pairs, giving siplizumab at approximately 0.92 ug/mL or leaving out drug.

A 37°C coculture lasting around 6 days was applied to the mixed lymphocyte reaction cells. About this clone: Its antigen remains unidentified.

Overall study findings and caveats: Naive T cells were seen as more diverse than memory cells and as major alloresponse contributors.

The repertoire was sequenced with immunoSEQ multiplex PCR; TCRdb's copy has only in-frame clones and lacks some. The sample lists 9,900 or so clones; about 47% were seen once. Trimming cost V 0 bases and J 4 bases; bases outside gene matches: 8. The V gene's germline CDR1 is LGHNA and CDR2 YNFKEQ. The CDR3 consists of 16 residues. Material for sequencing was CFSE-low (dividing) CD8+ T cells sorted from an allogeneic mixed lymphocyte reaction. This receptor was taken from a human donor in good health; the cells came from an allogeneic mixed lymphocyte reaction. The V and J genes are TRBV4-2 and TRBJ1-1, with TRBD1 identical over 7 bases. The DNA for the CDR3 is TGTGCCAGCAGCCAAGATCAGGGGGACTGGGGCACTGAAGCTTTCTTT. Translated: CASSQDQGDWGTEAFF.